What follows are 10 T cell receptor beta chains derived from one specimen sequenced in a study of blood T cell repertoires in COVID-19. The assay was immunoSEQ multiplex PCR, and TCRdb's table has in-frame clones only and misses some. Here the sample spans roughly 240,000 clones, 70% to 90% being singletons. Material for sequencing was peripheral blood. The source of these receptors is a man in his fifties with COVID-19, enrolled during active disease.

The chain links TRBV6-5 to TRBJ1-6; possibly TRBD1 for D (5 bases). The CDR3 spans 15 residues. Looked up from germline, CDR1 is MNHEY and CDR2 is SVGAGI. V shed 4 bases and J shed 5 bases, with 12 bases lying between them. As DNA, the CDR3 is TGTGCCAGCAGTTTGGGAGGGGTTGATAATTCACCCCTCCACTTT. Translating it yields CASSLGGVDNSPLHF.

V usage is TRBV4-2 and J usage is TRBJ1-6, with TRBD1 identical over 8 bases. V lost 0 bases, J lost 9 bases, and 10 bases stayed unmatched. The germline V gene has CDR1 LGHNA and CDR2 YNFKEQ. The CDR3 is made up of 17 amino acids. This CDR3 is CASSQDSHGQGGSPLHF. As DNA, the CDR3 is TGTGCCAGCAGCCAAGATTCCCACGGACAGGGAGGTTCACCCCTCCACTTT.

The chain combines TRBV19 with TRBJ1-4; 8 nucleotides line up with TRBD1. V was pared by 3 bases and J by 4 bases, with 4 bases of the junction left unmatched. This CDR3 spans 15 amino acids. Germline V lookup: CDR1 LNHDA, CDR2 SQIVND (reference sequence). CDR3 nucleotide sequence: TGTGCCAGTAGTATTCGGGACAGGTTTAATGAAAAACTGTTTTTT. This codes for CASSIRDRFNEKLFF.

This chain's CDR3 is CASSLDTGTVSPLHF. DNA for the CDR3: TGTGCCAGCAGCTTAGACACAGGGACCGTTTCACCCCTCCACTTT. This rearrangement joins TRBV11-2 to TRBJ1-6, with a tentative D call TRBD1 (6 bases). Germline CDR1 and CDR2: SGHAT and FQNNGV. The CDR3 loop spans 15 amino acids. V shed 0 bases and J shed 9 bases, with 12 bases lying between them.

The genes are TRBV5-4 and TRBJ1-1; D might be TRBD1 (6 bases). Germline V CDR1 and CDR2: SGHNT, YYREEE (reference sequence). The CDR3 runs to 16 residues. V was shortened by 0 bases and J by 1 base, with 13 bases between the two germline ends. The CDR3 loop reads CASSLGAQTGNTEAFF. CDR3 coding DNA: TGTGCCAGCAGCTTGGGGGCCCAGACAGGGAACACTGAAGCTTTCTTT.

The DNA for the CDR3 is TGTGCCAGCAGTTACTCGACGGGGTTAACTGGAAACACCATATATTTT. Its translation is CASSYSTGLTGNTIYF. The J gene is TRBJ1-3, the V gene TRBV6-6; D is unresolved. The V end was cut by 0 bases, the J end by 2 bases, with 11 bases between. This CDR3 contains 16 residues. Germline V gene sequence: CDR1 MNHNY, CDR2 SVGAGI (reference sequence).

CDR3 region: CASSQGQGTPLFSGANVLTF. DNA for the CDR3: TGCGCCAGCAGCCAAGGACAGGGAACTCCGCTCTTCTCTGGGGCCAACGTCCTGACTTTC. The rearrangement joins TRBV5-1 to TRBJ2-6; 8 nucleotides match TRBD1. The CDR3 loop spans 20 amino acids. The J segment lost 0 bases and the V segment lost 4 bases, leaving 15 bases of the junction unmatched. The germline gives CDR1 SGHRS, CDR2 YFSETQ.

This sequence joins TRBV6-5 and TRBJ2-7, with D perhaps TRBD2 (5 bases). V lost 6 bases to trimming and J lost 0 bases, with 9 bases between them. This CDR3 has 13 amino acids. Germline assignment: CDR1 MNHEY and CDR2 SVGAGI. Here the CDR3 DNA reads TGTGCCAGCAGACGGACTTTCTCCTACGAGCAGTACTTC. Translated: CASRRTFSYEQYF.

The chain links TRBV7-2 to TRBJ2-2, with D maybe TRBD1 (7 bases). Germline lookup yields CDR1 SGHTA and CDR2 FQGNSA. The CDR3 is 17 residues long. Trimming left V 5 bases short and J 0 bases short, with 16 bases between. CDR3 residues: CASSPRQGLANTGELFF. The CDR3 DNA is TGTGCCAGCAGCCCCCGACAGGGACTCGCGAACACCGGGGAGCTGTTTTTT. Variable domain in full (rest from reference TRBV7-2 and TRBJ2-2): GAGVSQSPSNKVTEKGKDVELRCDPISGHTALYWYRQSLGQGLEFLIYFQGNSAPDKSGLPSDRFSAERTGGSVSTLTIQRTQQEDSAVYLCASSPRQGLANTGELFFGEGSRLTVL.

V usage is TRBV4-1 and J usage is TRBJ1-2, with 10 nucleotides matching TRBD1. The CDR3 consists of 14 residues. Germline trimming cut 5 bases from V and 8 bases from J; bases unmatched to any gene: 8. The V gene's germline CDR1 is MGHRA and CDR2 YSYEKL. CDR3 bases: TGCGCCAGCAGCAAGGGGACAGGGGCGAGAGGCTACACCTTC. Protein sequence: CASSKGTGARGYTF.